This T cell receptor (beta chain) was recovered during a study of regulatory T cells in long-lasting Graves disease. Arm-PCR of CDR3 regions and iRepertoire HTBI primers were used to build TCR beta libraries. MiXCR, applied by TCRdb to the multiplex PCR reads, yields one record per CDR3 protein. Of about 240,000 distinct CDR3 sequences listed, 20% are singletons. Findings and limits, study-wide: Reduced TCR diversity was observed in persistent Graves' patients versus newly diagnosed patients. Segments TRBV28, TRBJ1-2 and TRBJ2-5 showed preferential usage in persistent disease.

This clonotype has ten or more counts. The antigen remains undetermined. The V end was cut by 0 bases, the J end by 5 bases, with 17 bases between. The CDR3 has 16 amino acids. CDR1 and CDR2 from the germline V gene are DFQATT and SNEGSKA (reference sequence). As for time point: newly diagnosed GD, antithyroid drugs for less than 3 months. Researchers made the TCR library from RNA that was extracted from PBMCs. It was by American Thyroid Association guidelines that Graves' disease was diagnosed. One endocrinology department in Xi'an, China, was where patients came from. V is TRBV20-1 and J is TRBJ2-1; D may be TRBD1 or TRBD2 (5 bases each). The source of this sequence is a female donor with Graves disease. Sequencing was performed on peripheral blood mononuclear cells (PBMCs), taken at new diagnosis, from a patient treated with antithyroid drugs. The CDR3 protein is CSARDPGPRTHNEQFF. The CDR3, as DNA: TGCAGTGCTAGAGATCCGGGACCCCGTACCCACAATGAGCAGTTCTTC.